This TCR beta chain was observed in a study of cytomegalovirus exposure and HLA in healthy donors. Across the whole study: In an early release, HLA-typed donors contributed about 80 million unique TCR sequences.

This clone has more than one count but fewer than ten. Its target is unknown. Donors were ostensibly healthy at sampling, although undocumented immune exposures were probable. PCR used 60 Vbeta primers and 13 Jbeta primers. As processed by the authors: Unique TCR beta chains numbered around 80 million in a later analysis, with about 9.9 million shared. The assay was immunoSEQ multiplex PCR, and TCRdb's table has in-frame clones only and misses some. The V and J calls and the clone size are those of that table, but D and trimming were determined from the DNA. Of roughly 180,000 clones in the sample, roughly 80% were seen once. Overall study results and limits: It was likely that a cluster of highly shared sequence variants was a sequencing artifact.

The germline V gene encodes CDR1 SEHNR and CDR2 FQNEAQ (reference sequence). There are 15 residues in the CDR3. Trimming took off 3 bases at V and 1 base at J, with 10 bases between the two ends. The V gene is TRBV7-9, the J gene TRBJ2-1; the D gene is possibly TRBD2 (5 bases). The clonotype originates from a male donor in good health and CMV-seronegative. The sequencing sample was made of PBMCs. The CDR3 reads CASSFSPGSYNEQFF. In nucleotides, the CDR3 is TGTGCCAGCAGCTTTTCTCCGGGGTCCTACAATGAGCAGTTCTTC.